The 20 T cell receptor beta chains below come from one sample, sequenced in a study of blood T cell repertoires in COVID-19. Profiled with immunoSEQ multiplex PCR; TCRdb holds only in-frame clones, not every one. The sample holds a few hundred thousand clones, approximately 81% seen once. Material: peripheral blood. Every receptor here comes from a man in his 60s with acute or convalescent COVID-19.

This rearrangement joins TRBV5-4 to TRBJ2-5; 9 positions match TRBD2. CDR3 length: 15 residues. Germline CDR1 and CDR2: SGHNT and YYREEE (reference sequence). The ends lost 4 bases at V and 0 bases at J; junction bases unmatched: 4. The CDR3 sequence: CASSRRLADQETQYF. The DNA of the CDR3 is TGTGCCAGCAGCCGTAGACTAGCGGACCAAGAGACCCAGTACTTC.

The rearrangement joins TRBV7-3 to TRBJ2-7; D not resolved. The CDR3 totals 15 residues. The germline CDR1 and CDR2 sequences are SGHTA and FQGTGA. V lost 3 bases to trimming and J lost 3 bases, with 15 bases between them. The CDR3 loop reads CASSLGPSLLYEQYF. The CDR3, as DNA: TGTGCCAGCAGCTTGGGCCCCTCCCTCCTCTACGAGCAGTACTTC.

The J gene is TRBJ2-2, the V gene TRBV29-1; no firm D call. CDR1 is SQVTM and CDR2 is ANQGSEA in the germline V gene. The CDR3 runs to 14 residues. The V end was cut by 5 bases, the J end by 1 base, with 11 bases between. The CDR3 sequence is CSVIGQLNTGELFF. CDR3 in DNA: TGCAGCGTTATTGGGCAGTTGAACACCGGGGAGCTGTTTTTT.

The J gene is TRBJ1-2, the V gene TRBV6-6; tentatively, D is TRBD1 (5 bases). This CDR3 is built from 13 residues. CDR1 and CDR2 from the germline V gene are MNHNY and SVGAGI (reference sequence). Deletions cut 5 bases from V and 4 bases from J, with 11 bases between. The CDR3 protein is CASSRGGGYGYTF. In DNA, the CDR3 is TGTGCCAGCAGTCGGGGGGGAGGCTATGGCTACACCTTC.

Only a few counts were recorded for this clone. This sequence joins TRBV5-4 and TRBJ2-7, with 12 nucleotides matching TRBD1. CDR1 is SGHNT and CDR2 is YYREEE in the germline V gene (reference sequence). This CDR3 spans 17 amino acids. V lost 4 bases and J lost 3; bases outside the gene matches: 11. This CDR3 is CASSTGQGAPEGYEQYF. The CDR3 region has the DNA TGTGCCAGCAGCACGGGACAGGGGGCCCCCGAGGGCTACGAGCAGTACTTC.

The genes are TRBV9 and TRBJ2-2; perhaps TRBD2 as D (7 bases). The V end was cut by 4 bases, the J end by 4 bases, with 20 bases between. CDR1 is SGDLS and CDR2 is YYNGEE in the germline V gene. This CDR3 contains 17 residues. The CDR3 protein is CASSRKRGATVTGELFF. In nucleotides, the CDR3 is TGTGCCAGCAGCAGGAAACGGGGGGCGACGGTCACCGGGGAGCTGTTTTTT.

V gene TRBV6-2 or TRBV6-3 combines with J gene TRBJ2-5, with D perhaps TRBD1 (6 bases). This CDR3 spans 12 amino acids. Trimming cost V 5 bases and J 5 bases, with 9 bases left between them. The germline V gene encodes CDR1 MNHEY and CDR2 SVGEGT. In nucleotides, the CDR3 is TGTGCCAGCAGTCACAGGGTTGAGACCCAGTACTTC. It is translated as CASSHRVETQYF.

Note on this clone: Within the sample, other DNA sequences also encode this same CDR3. The V and J genes are TRBV18 and TRBJ1-1; 10 bases align to TRBD1. The junction had 6 bases not matched to a gene; V was cut back by 3 bases and J by 11 bases. This CDR3 is 13 amino acids long. In germline, CDR1 is KGHSH, CDR2 LQKENI. The CDR3 loop is CASSPPGTGEAFF. In DNA form, the CDR3 reads TGTGCCAGCTCACCGCCCGGGACAGGGGAGGCTTTCTTT.

The genes are TRBV7-3 and TRBJ1-1, with TRBD1 matching over 7 bases. The V gene end was trimmed by 5 bases and the J gene end by 3 bases; junction bases not matched to a gene: 15. Germline V gene data show CDR1 as SGHTA and CDR2 as FQGTGA. The CDR3 loop spans 17 amino acids. For the CDR3, the DNA is TGTGCCAGCAGCCTGCTCCCAGGGGGATCTGAGGACACTGAAGCTTTCTTT. Translated: CASSLLPGGSEDTEAFF.

The rearrangement joins TRBV27 to TRBJ2-7, with D possibly matching TRBD2 (6 bases). This CDR3 has 13 residues. Per germline, CDR1 MNHEY and CDR2 SMNVEV (reference sequence). Trimming removed 9 bases from V and 0 bases from J, with 12 bases in between. DNA for the CDR3: TGTGCCAGTCGGGGGATGAGCTCCTACGAGCAGTACTTC. This translates into CASRGMSSYEQYF.

V gene TRBV7-9 combines with J gene TRBJ2-7, with 7 nucleotides matching TRBD1. Germline V gene lookup returns CDR1 SEHNR and CDR2 FQNEAQ (reference sequence). This CDR3 is built from 13 residues. Losses at the gene ends were 5 bases for V and 3 bases for J; bases not matched to a gene: 4. CDR3: CASSQGQNYEQYF. CDR3 bases: TGTGCCAGCAGCCAGGGACAGAACTACGAGCAGTACTTC.

The V gene is TRBV7-8, the J gene TRBJ2-1; 11 bases match TRBD2. Germline V gene lookup returns CDR1 SGHVS and CDR2 FQNEAQ. This CDR3 is built from 17 residues. The trim removed 1 base at V and 4 bases at J, leaving 6 bases unmatched. CDR3 amino acids: CASSLGLAGGRYNEQFF. CDR3 DNA sequence: TGTGCCAGCAGCTTAGGTTTAGCGGGAGGGAGGTACAATGAGCAGTTCTTC.

This clone is a singleton in its sample. The chain has TRBV3-1 (or the pseudogene TRBV3-2) and TRBJ2-5; tentatively, D is TRBD2 (6 bases). Germline CDR1 and CDR2: LGHDT and YNNKEL (reference sequence). Between the trimmed V and J ends, which lost 0 bases and 1 base, there was a span of 12 bases. This CDR3 comprises 16 residues. For the CDR3, the DNA is TGTGCCAGCAGCCAAGAGATGGAGGGGATCCAAGAGACCCAGTACTTC. Its translation: CASSQEMEGIQETQYF.

The DNA for the CDR3 is TGTGCCAGCAGCCAGCTATCGGAGGGGGGGTTTTTCATTCAGTTCTTC. Amino acids: CASSQLSEGGFFIQFF. The chain has TRBV11-2 and TRBJ2-1, with D maybe TRBD2 (7 bases). Germline assignment: CDR1 SGHAT and CDR2 FQNNGV. The CDR3 is 16 amino acids. V was clipped by 5 bases and J by 13 bases, with 27 bases between them.

This chain uses TRBV12-2 with TRBJ1-6. TRBV12-2 has pseudogene status. This CDR3 region has 19 residues. The CDR3 reads CASRLAGGAQSSYNSPLHF. In DNA, the CDR3 is TGTGCAAGTCGCTTAGCGGGGGGGGCGCAGAGCTCCTATAATTCACCCCTCCACTTT.

The chain links TRBV6-5 to TRBJ2-5, with D possibly TRBD1 on 5 matching bases. CDR1 is MNHEY and CDR2 is SVGAGI in the germline V gene. The CDR3 has 14 residues. Trimming pared 5 bases from V and 5 bases from J, leaving 15 bases between. The CDR3 DNA sequence: TGTGCCAGCAGTCAATGGACAACGTCTGAGACCCAGTACTTC. Its translation: CASSQWTTSETQYF.

This clone was detected a few times. V gene TRBV7-9 combines with J gene TRBJ1-1; the D gene is possibly TRBD1 (5 bases). This CDR3 has 15 amino acids. CDR1 SEHNR and CDR2 FQNEAQ come from the germline V gene (reference sequence). The V end was cut by 5 bases, the J end by 1 base, with 14 bases between. CDR3 sequence reads: CASSSLSGRNTEAFF. The CDR3 region has the DNA TGTGCCAGCAGCAGCTTATCAGGGCGGAACACTGAAGCTTTCTTT.

The gene calls are TRBV2 and TRBJ2-7; 9 bases map to TRBD2. This CDR3 has 15 amino acids. V shed 6 bases, J shed 5 bases, and the junction held 11 bases outside the gene matches. Germline CDR1 reads SNHLY; CDR2 reads FYNNEI. Written as DNA, the CDR3 is TGTGCCAGCAGGCAAAGACGGCGGGAGGGCAACGAGCAGTACTTC. Translated: CASRQRRREGNEQYF.

V is TRBV6-1 and J is TRBJ2-2; 7 positions agree with TRBD1. Germline trimming cut 3 bases from V and 12 bases from J; bases unmatched to any gene: 7. The CDR3 extends over 13 amino acids. Germline CDR1 is MNHNS and CDR2 is SASEGT. The CDR3 sequence is CASSESRDSQLFF. CDR3 nucleotides: TGTGCCAGCAGTGAGTCCCGGGACAGTCAGCTGTTTTTT.

The rearrangement links TRBV19 to TRBJ1-6; the match to TRBD1 covers 7 bases. Germline-derived CDR1 and CDR2 are LNHDA and SQIVND (reference sequence). This CDR3 contains 15 residues. With V trimmed by 4 bases and J by 4 bases, 4 bases remained unmatched. As DNA, the CDR3 is TGTGCCAGTAGTACCCCGGGACAGTATAATTCACCCCTCCACTTT. Translated: CASSTPGQYNSPLHF.